The T cell receptor beta chain described here comes from a study of blood T cell repertoires in COVID-19. Study context: There were acute and convalescent COVID-19 samples, and they came from the United States, Italy and Spain. The analysed material was cDNA or gDNA that came from T cells, B-cell-depleted T cells, or PBMCs.

Authors' analysis steps: Amplified reference gene primers provided the basis for estimating nucleated cell counts. Clones were sequenced by immunoSEQ multiplex PCR, and TCRdb holds only the in-frame ones, with some missing. The V and J calls and clone size come from that table; D and trimming were worked out from the DNA. This sample has about 230,000 clones; over 80% occur once, and the top ten carry approximately 2.6%. Input material: peripheral blood. The clonotype comes from a woman aged 70-85 years with active or convalescent COVID-19.

This CDR3 is CASSLRGGQPQHF. CDR3 sequence (DNA): TGTGCCAGCAGTTTAAGGGGGGGGCAGCCCCAGCATTTT. The chain links TRBV28 to TRBJ1-5; a possible D gene is TRBD1 (6 bases). V lost 2 bases to trimming and J lost 7 bases, with 9 bases between them. The CDR3 runs 13 residues. Per germline, CDR1 MDHEN and CDR2 SYDVKM.